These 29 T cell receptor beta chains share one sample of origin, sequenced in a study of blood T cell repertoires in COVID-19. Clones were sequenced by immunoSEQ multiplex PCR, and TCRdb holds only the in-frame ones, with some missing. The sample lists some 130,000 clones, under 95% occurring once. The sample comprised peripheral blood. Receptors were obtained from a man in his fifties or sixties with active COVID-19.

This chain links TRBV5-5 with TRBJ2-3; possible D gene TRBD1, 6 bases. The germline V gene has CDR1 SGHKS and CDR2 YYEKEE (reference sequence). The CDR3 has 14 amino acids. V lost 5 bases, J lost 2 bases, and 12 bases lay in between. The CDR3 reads CASRWDINTDTQYF. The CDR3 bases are TGTGCCAGCAGATGGGACATCAACACAGATACGCAGTATTTT.

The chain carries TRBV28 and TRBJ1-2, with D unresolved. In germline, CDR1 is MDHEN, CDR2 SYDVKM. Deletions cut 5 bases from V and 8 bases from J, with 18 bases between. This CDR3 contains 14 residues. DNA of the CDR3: TGTGCCAGCAGTCCCTCGGTCCTACGGTACGGCTACACCTTC. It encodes CASSPSVLRYGYTF.

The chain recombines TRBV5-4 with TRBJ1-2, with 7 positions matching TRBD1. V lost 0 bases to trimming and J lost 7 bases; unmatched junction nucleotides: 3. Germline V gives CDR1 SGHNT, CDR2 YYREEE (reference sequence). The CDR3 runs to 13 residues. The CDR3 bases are TGTGCCAGCAGCTTGGGAGGGGGCTCTGGCTACACCTTC. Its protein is CASSLGGGSGYTF.

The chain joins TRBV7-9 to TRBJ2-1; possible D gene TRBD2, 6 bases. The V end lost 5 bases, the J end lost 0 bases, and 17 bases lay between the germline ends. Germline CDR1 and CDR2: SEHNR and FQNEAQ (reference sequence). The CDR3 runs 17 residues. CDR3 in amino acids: CASSARQLASSYNEQFF. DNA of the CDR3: TGTGCCAGCAGCGCCCGCCAACTAGCCTCCTCCTACAATGAGCAGTTCTTC.

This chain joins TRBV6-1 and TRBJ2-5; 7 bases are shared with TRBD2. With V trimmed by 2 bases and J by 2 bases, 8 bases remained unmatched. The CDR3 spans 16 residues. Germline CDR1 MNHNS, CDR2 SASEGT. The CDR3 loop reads CASSENISGFQETQYF. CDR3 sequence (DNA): TGTGCCAGCAGTGAAAACATTAGCGGGTTTCAAGAGACCCAGTACTTC.

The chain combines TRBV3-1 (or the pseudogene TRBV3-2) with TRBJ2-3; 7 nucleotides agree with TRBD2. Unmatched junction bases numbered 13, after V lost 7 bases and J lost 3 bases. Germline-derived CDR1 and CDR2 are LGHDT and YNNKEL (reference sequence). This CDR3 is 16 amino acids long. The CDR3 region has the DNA TGTGCCAGCAACCGGGACCCGGCCGGGGGGACAGATACGCAGTATTTT. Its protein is CASNRDPAGGTDTQYF.

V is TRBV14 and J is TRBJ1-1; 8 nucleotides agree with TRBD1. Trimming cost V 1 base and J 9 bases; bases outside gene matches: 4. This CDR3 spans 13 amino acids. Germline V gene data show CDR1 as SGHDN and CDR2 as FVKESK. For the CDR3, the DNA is TGTGCCAGCAGCCAAGGTACAGGGGGGAAAGCTTTCTTT. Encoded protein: CASSQGTGGKAFF.

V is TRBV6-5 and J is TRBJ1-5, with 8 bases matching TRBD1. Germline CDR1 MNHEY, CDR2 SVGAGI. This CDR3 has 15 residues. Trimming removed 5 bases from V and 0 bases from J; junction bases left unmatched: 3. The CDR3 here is CASSRDRGSNQPQHF. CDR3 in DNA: TGTGCCAGCAGTCGCGACAGGGGTAGCAATCAGCCCCAGCATTTT.

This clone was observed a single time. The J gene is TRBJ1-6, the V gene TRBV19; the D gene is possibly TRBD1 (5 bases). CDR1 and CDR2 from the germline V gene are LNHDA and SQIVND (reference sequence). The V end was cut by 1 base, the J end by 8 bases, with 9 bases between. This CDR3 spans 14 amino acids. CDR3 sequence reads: CASSIALGDSPLHF. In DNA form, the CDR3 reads TGTGCCAGTAGTATAGCCCTAGGGGATTCACCCCTCCACTTT.

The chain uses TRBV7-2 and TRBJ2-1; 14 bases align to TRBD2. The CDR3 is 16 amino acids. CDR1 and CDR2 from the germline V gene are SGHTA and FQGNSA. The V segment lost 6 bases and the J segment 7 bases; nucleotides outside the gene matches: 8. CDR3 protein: CASRISGTSGRNEQFF. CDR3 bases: TGTGCCAGCAGAATTTCCGGGACTAGCGGGAGAAATGAGCAGTTCTTC.

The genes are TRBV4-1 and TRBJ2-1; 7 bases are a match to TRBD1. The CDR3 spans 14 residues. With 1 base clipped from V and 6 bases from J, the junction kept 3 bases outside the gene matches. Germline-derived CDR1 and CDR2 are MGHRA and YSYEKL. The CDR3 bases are TGCGCCAGCAGCCAAGTTCCAGGGGGCAATGAGCAGTTCTTC. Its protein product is CASSQVPGGNEQFF.

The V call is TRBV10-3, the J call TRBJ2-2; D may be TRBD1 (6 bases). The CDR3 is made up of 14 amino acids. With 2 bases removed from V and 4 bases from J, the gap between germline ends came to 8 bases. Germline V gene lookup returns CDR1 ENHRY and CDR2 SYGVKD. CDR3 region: CAISEPRGTGELFF. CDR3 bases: TGTGCCATCAGTGAGCCCAGGGGCACCGGGGAGCTGTTTTTT.

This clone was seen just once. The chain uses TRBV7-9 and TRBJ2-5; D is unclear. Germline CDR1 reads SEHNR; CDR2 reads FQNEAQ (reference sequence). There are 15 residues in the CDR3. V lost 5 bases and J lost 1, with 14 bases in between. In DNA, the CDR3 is TGTGCCAGCAGCCCCATGTCGTTGGCCCAAGAGACCCAGTACTTC. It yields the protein CASSPMSLAQETQYF.

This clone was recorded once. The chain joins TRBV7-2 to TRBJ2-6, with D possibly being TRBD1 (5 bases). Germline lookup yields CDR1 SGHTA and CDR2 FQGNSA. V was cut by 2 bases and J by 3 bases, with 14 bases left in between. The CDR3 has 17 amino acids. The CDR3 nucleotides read TGTGCCAGCAGCTTACAGGGTGCCTCAGGTGGGGCCAACGTCCTGACTTTC. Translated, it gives CASSLQGASGGANVLTF.

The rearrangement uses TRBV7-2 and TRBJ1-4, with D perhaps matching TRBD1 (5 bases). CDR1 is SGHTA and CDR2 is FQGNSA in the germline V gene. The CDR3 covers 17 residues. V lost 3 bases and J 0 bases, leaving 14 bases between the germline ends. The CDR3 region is CASSFSGREATNEKLFF. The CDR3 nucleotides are TGTGCCAGCAGCTTCTCGGGCAGGGAGGCAACTAATGAAAAACTGTTTTTT.

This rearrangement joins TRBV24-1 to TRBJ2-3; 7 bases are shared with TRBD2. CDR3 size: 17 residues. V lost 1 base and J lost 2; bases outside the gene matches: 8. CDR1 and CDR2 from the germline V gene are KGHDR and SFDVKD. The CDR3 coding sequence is TGTGCCACCAGTGATTTTGGGCTAGCGGCAGACACAGATACGCAGTATTTT. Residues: CATSDFGLAADTDTQYF.

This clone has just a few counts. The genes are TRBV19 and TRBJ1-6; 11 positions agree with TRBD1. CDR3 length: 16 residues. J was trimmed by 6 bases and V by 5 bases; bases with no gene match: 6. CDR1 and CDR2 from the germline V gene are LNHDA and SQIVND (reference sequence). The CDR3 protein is CASSQGQGVRNSPLHF. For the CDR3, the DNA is TGTGCCAGTAGTCAGGGACAGGGGGTTCGTAATTCACCCCTCCACTTT. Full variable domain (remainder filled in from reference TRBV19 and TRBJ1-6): DGGITQSPKYLFRKEGQNVTLSCEQNLNHDAMYWYRQDPGQGLRLIYYSQIVNDFQKGDIAEGYSVSREKKESFPLTVTSAQKNPTAFYLCASSQGQGVRNSPLHFGNGTRLTVT.

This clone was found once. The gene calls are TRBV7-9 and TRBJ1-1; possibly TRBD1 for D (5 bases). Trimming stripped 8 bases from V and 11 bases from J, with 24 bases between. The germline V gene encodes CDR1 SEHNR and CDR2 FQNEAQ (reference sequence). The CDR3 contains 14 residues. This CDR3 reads CASVRIGGGGVAFF. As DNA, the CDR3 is TGTGCCAGCGTGAGGATTGGTGGTGGGGGGGTGGCTTTCTTT.

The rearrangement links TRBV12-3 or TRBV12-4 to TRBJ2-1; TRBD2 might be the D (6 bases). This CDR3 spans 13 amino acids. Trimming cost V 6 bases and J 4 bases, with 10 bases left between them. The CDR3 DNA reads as TGTGCCAGCAGGCCCGGGACTTACAATGAGCAGTTCTTC. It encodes CASRPGTYNEQFF.

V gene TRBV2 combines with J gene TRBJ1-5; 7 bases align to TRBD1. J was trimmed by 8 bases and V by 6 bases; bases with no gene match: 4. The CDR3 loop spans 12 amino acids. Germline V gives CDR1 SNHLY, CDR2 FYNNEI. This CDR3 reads CASSLTGEPQHF. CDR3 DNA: TGTGCCAGCAGCCTAACAGGGGAGCCCCAGCATTTT.

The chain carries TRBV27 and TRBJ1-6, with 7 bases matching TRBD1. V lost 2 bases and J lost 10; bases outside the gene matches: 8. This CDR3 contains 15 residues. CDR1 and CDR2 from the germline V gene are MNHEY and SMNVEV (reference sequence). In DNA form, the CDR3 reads TGTGCCAGCAGTTTAACAGCGACAGGGTGGTCACCCCTCCACTTT. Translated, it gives CASSLTATGWSPLHF.

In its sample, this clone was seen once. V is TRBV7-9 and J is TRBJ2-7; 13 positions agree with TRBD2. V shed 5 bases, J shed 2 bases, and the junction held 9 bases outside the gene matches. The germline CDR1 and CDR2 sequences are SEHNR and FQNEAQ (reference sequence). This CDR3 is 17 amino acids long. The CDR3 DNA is TGTGCCAGCAGCCTGGGGACTAGCGGGACCCTGGCCTACGAGCAGTACGTC. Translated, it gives CASSLGTSGTLAYEQYV.

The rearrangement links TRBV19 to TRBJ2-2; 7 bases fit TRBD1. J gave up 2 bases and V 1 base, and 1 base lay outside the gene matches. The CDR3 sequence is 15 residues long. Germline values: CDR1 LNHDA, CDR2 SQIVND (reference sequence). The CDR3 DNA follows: TGTGCCAGTAGTATAGGACAGGGTAACACCGGGGAGCTGTTTTTT. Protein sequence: CASSIGQGNTGELFF.

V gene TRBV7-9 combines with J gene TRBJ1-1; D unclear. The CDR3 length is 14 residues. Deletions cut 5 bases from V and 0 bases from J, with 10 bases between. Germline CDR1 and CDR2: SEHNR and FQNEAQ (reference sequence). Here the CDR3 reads CASSRPPVNTEAFF. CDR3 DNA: TGTGCCAGCAGCCGTCCACCGGTGAACACTGAAGCTTTCTTT.

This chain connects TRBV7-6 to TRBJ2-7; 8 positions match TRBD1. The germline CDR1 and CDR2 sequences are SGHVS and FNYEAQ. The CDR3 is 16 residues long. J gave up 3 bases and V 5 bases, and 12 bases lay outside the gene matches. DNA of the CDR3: TGTGCCAGCAGCCCCCAGACAGGGGACCCCTACTACGAGCAGTACTTC. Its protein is CASSPQTGDPYYEQYF. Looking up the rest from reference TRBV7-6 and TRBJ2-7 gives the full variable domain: GAGVSQSPRYKVTKRGQDVALRCDPISGHVSLYWYRQALGQGPEFLTYFNYEAQQDKSGLPNDRFSAERPEGSISTLTIQRTEQRDSAMYRCASSPQTGDPYYEQYFGPGTRLTVT.

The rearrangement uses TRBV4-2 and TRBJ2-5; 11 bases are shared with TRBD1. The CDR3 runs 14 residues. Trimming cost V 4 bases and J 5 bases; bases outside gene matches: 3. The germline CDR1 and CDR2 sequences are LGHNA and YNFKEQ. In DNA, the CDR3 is TGTGCCAGCAGCCCCGGACAGGGGGCTGAGACCCAGTACTTC. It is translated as CASSPGQGAETQYF.

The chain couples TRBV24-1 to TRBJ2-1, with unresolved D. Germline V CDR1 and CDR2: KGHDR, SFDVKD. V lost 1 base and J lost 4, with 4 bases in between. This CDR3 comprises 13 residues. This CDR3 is CATSDFVYNEQFF. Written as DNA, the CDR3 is TGTGCCACCAGTGATTTCGTTTACAATGAGCAGTTCTTC.

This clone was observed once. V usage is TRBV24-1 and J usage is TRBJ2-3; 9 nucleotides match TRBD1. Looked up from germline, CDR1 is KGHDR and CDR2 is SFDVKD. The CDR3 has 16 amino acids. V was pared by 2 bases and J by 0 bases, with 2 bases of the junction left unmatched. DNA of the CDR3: TGTGCCACCAGTGATTCCGGGACAGGGAGCACAGATACGCAGTATTTT. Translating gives CATSDSGTGSTDTQYF.

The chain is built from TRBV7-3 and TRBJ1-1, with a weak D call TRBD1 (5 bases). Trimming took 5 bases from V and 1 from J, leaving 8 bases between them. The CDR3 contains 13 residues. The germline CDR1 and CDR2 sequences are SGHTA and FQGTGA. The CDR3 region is CASSAQGNTEAFF. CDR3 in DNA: TGTGCCAGCAGCGCGCAGGGGAACACTGAAGCTTTCTTT.